Listed here are 26 T cell receptor beta chains from one sample, sequenced in a study of T cells in women clearing cervical HPV infection. Assay: immunoSEQ multiplex PCR; the TCRdb copy retains only in-frame clones and omits some. Its clone listing holds some 16,000 clones. Material for sequencing was blood buffy coat. The receptors shown here come from a woman between 18 and 70 years old with a cervical HPV16 infection that either progressed to CIN3+ or cleared (not recorded which).

For this clone: The read halts 3 residues ahead of the CDR3 end, with the missing end drawn from the germline J gene. The chain is built from TRBV6-1 and TRBJ1-4, with TRBD1 matching 8 bases. Germline CDR1 and CDR2: MNHNS and SASEGT. This CDR3 contains 17 residues. Losses at the gene ends were 0 bases for V and 6 bases for J; bases not matched to a gene: 9. The CDR3 bases that were read are TGTGCCAGCAGTGAAGCCCCCCCCTGGACAGGGTATGAAAAA. This encodes CASSEAPPWTGYEK. The CDR3 as a whole reads CASSEAPPWTGYEKLFF.

Worth noting for this clone: The read ends 3 residues before the CDR3 terminus; that terminus is restored from the germline J gene. J is TRBJ2-2 and V is TRBV7-3; a weak D match, TRBD2 (5 bases). Trimming stripped 2 bases from V and 3 bases from J, with 13 bases between. Germline assignment: CDR1 SGHTA and CDR2 FQGTGA. The CDR3 has 16 amino acids. Partial CDR3 DNA: TGTGCCAGCAGCTTAGCGGGCTTCGGGGACACCGGGGAG. Translated: CASSLAGFGDTGE. The complete CDR3 sequence is CASSLAGFGDTGELFF.

Comments on this clone: The read falls 3 residues short of the CDR3 end, and the missing part is taken from the germline J gene. The V call is TRBV19, the J call TRBJ1-5; D is perhaps TRBD1 (5 bases). Trimming pared 5 bases from V and 0 bases from J, leaving 14 bases between. Germline V gene data show CDR1 as LNHDA and CDR2 as SQIVND (reference sequence). The CDR3 is made up of 16 amino acids. The CDR3 DNA, read in part, is TGTGCCAGTAGTCTGTTGGGGAGGGGTAGCAATCAGCCC. Its protein is CASSLLGRGSNQP. The CDR3, in full, reads CASSLLGRGSNQPQHF.

As for this clone: Coverage ceases 3 residues before the CDR3 finishes, and the germline J gene fills in the end. The J gene is TRBJ1-1, the V gene TRBV10-3, with TRBD1 matching 8 bases. With 8 bases clipped from V and 6 bases from J, the junction kept 8 bases outside the gene matches. Germline-derived CDR1 and CDR2 are ENHRY and SYGVKD. The CDR3 totals 13 residues. The sequenced part of the CDR3 DNA is TGTGCCATCGCCGAGTGGGACAGGTCTGAA. It codes for CAIAEWDRSE. The full CDR3 protein is CAIAEWDRSEAFF.

To note about this clone: Read data end 3 residues before the CDR3 end; the end is taken from the germline J gene. V usage is TRBV4-1 and J usage is TRBJ2-1; 9 bases line up with TRBD2. V gave up 3 bases and J gave up 6 bases; unmatched junction bases: 6. CDR3 length equals 15 residues. The V gene's germline CDR1 is MGHRA and CDR2 YSYEKL. The DNA read from the CDR3 is TGCGCCAGCAGCCATGTTAGCGGGAGCCCCAATGAG. Translating it yields CASSHVSGSPNE. The whole CDR3 sequence reads CASSHVSGSPNEQFF.

A remark on this clone: The read halts 3 residues ahead of the CDR3 end, with the missing end drawn from the germline J gene. This chain connects TRBV2 to TRBJ2-2; D may be TRBD2 (6 bases). From germline, CDR1 is SNHLY and CDR2 FYNNEI. CDR3 length: 13 amino acids. V gave up 7 bases and J gave up 6 bases, with 12 bases separating them. CDR3: CASKFGGPGELFF. The CDR3 bases that were read are TGTGCCAGCAAGTTCGGGGGTCCCGGGGAG.

To note about this clone: Coverage ceases 3 residues before the CDR3 finishes, and the germline J gene fills in the end. V and J are TRBV20-1 and TRBJ1-4, with 7 positions matching TRBD1. Germline CDR1 is DFQATT and CDR2 is SNEGSKA (reference sequence). V trimming: 0 bases; J trimming: 8 bases; junction bases outside the gene matches: 3. CDR3 length: 13 amino acids. The CDR3 DNA, read in part, is TGCAGTGCTAGAGAAGGGGGCCGGGAAAAA. As protein: CSAREGGREK. The CDR3 in its entirety is CSAREGGREKLFF.

Remarks on this clone: The sequenced fragment ends 3 residues before the CDR3 boundary, so the rest is inferred from the germline J gene. The chain uses TRBV4-1 and TRBJ2-2; 8 nucleotides line up with TRBD1. The V and J ends lost 0 bases and 5 bases, in that order; junction bases with no gene match: 2. The CDR3 sequence is 15 residues long. The germline V gene has CDR1 MGHRA and CDR2 YSYEKL. CDR3 protein: CASSQDRTGTGELFF. Incomplete CDR3 DNA: TGCGCCAGCAGCCAAGATCGGACAGGGACCGGGGAG.

Its frequency marks this clone as medium-sized. The read terminates 3 residues before the CDR3 end, so the remaining end is supplied by the germline J gene. The gene calls are TRBV14 and TRBJ2-7; D is perhaps TRBD1 (6 bases). The CDR3 is 14 residues long. With 8 bases removed from V and 5 bases from J, the gap between germline ends came to 19 bases. Germline V gives CDR1 SGHDN, CDR2 FVKESK. The CDR3 sequence is CASSPLGTSDEQYF. The CDR3 bases that were read are TGTGCCAGCTCCCCTCTAGGGACAAGCGACGAG.

In regard to this clone: The CDR3 end falls 3 residues outside the read, so it is completed with the germline J gene. The chain couples TRBV5-1 to TRBJ2-1, with D possibly TRBD2 on 6 matching bases. Germline V gene lookup returns CDR1 SGHRS and CDR2 YFSETQ. The V end lost 0 bases, the J end lost 1 base, and 11 bases lay between the germline ends. The CDR3 covers 16 residues. Partial CDR3 DNA: TGCGCCAGCAGCTTGGACCGAGCGGGTTCCTACAATGAG. It specifies CASSLDRAGSYNE. The whole CDR3 region reads CASSLDRAGSYNEQFF.

On this clone: The CDR3 end falls 3 residues outside the read, so it is completed with the germline J gene. The genes are TRBV19 and TRBJ1-1, with TRBD1 matching 10 bases. The V gene end was trimmed by 1 base and the J gene end by 0 bases; junction bases not matched to a gene: 5. Germline CDR1 and CDR2: LNHDA and SQIVND (reference sequence). This CDR3 spans 17 amino acids. The CDR3 DNA, read in part, is TGTGCCAGTAGTATAGTTCCGGGACAGGGGCTGAACACTGAA. It is translated as CASSIVPGQGLNTE. The full CDR3 protein is CASSIVPGQGLNTEAFF.

Turning to this clone: The sequence runs out 3 residues before the end of the CDR3; the remainder is reconstructed from the germline J gene. J is TRBJ2-2 and V is TRBV12-3 or TRBV12-4; D perhaps matches TRBD1 (5 bases). V was trimmed by 3 bases and J by 0 bases, leaving 17 bases between them. This CDR3 contains 18 residues. The CDR3 region is CASSFGQGRGANTGELFF. The CDR3 bases that were read are TGTGCCAGCAGTTTCGGGCAGGGAAGGGGCGCGAACACCGGGGAG.

As regards this clone: The missing CDR3 end, 3 residues past where the read stops, is filled in from the germline J gene. This chain links TRBV2 with TRBJ2-7, with TRBD2 matching over 13 bases. This CDR3 has 17 residues. The ends lost 3 bases at V and 3 bases at J; junction bases unmatched: 8. Germline CDR1 reads SNHLY; CDR2 reads FYNNEI. The sequenced CDR3 bases are TGTGCCAGCAGTGATCCTGGACTAGCGGGAGACAGCTACGAG. Amino acids: CASSDPGLAGDSYE. The entire CDR3 protein is CASSDPGLAGDSYEQYF.

Turning to this clone: The sequenced fragment ends 3 residues before the CDR3 boundary, so the rest is inferred from the germline J gene. The chain has TRBV5-1 and TRBJ2-1; TRBD2 is a possible D gene (5 bases). The CDR3 runs to 15 residues. Germline V gene sequence: CDR1 SGHRS, CDR2 YFSETQ. The V end lost 1 base, the J end lost 5 bases, and 13 bases lay between the germline ends. The CDR3 sequence is CASSLPLDGDNEQFF. The covered CDR3 bases are TGCGCCAGCAGCTTGCCCTTGGACGGGGACAATGAG.

Worth noting for this clone: The read falls 3 residues short of the CDR3 end, and the missing part is taken from the germline J gene. The chain uses TRBV30 and TRBJ2-1; TRBD2 aligns across 8 bases. The CDR3 consists of 13 residues. Unmatched junction bases numbered 2, after V lost 4 bases and J lost 3 bases. From germline, CDR1 is GTSNPN and CDR2 SVGIG (reference sequence). The CDR3 DNA, read in part, is TGTGCCTGGATGGCGGGGGGCTACAATGAG. Its translation: CAWMAGGYNE. The whole CDR3 protein reads CAWMAGGYNEQFF.

The CDR3 here is CASSAQGGNTEAFF. CDR3 DNA (partial): TGTGCCAGCAGTGCCCAGGGGGGTAACACTGAA. The rearrangement links TRBV2 to TRBJ1-1; 7 bases are a match to TRBD1. The read ends 3 residues before the CDR3 terminus; that terminus is restored from the germline J gene. CDR1 is SNHLY, CDR2 FYNNEI, per germline. This CDR3 region has 14 residues. J gave up 2 bases and V 4 bases, and 4 bases lay outside the gene matches.

To note about this clone: The sequenced fragment ends 3 residues before the CDR3 boundary, so the rest is inferred from the germline J gene. The V and J genes are TRBV9 and TRBJ2-3; 7 bases agree with TRBD2. Germline values: CDR1 SGDLS, CDR2 YYNGEE. V gave up 3 bases and J gave up 0 bases; unmatched junction bases: 7. The CDR3 covers 16 residues. CDR3 sequence reads: CASSAQAGMSTDTQYF. The sequenced part of the CDR3 DNA is TGTGCCAGCAGCGCCCAAGCGGGAATGAGCACAGATACG.

With regard to this clone: The read gets to within 3 residues of the CDR3 end, and the germline J gene fills in the rest. The rearrangement links TRBV19 to TRBJ2-7, with no clear D. CDR1 is LNHDA and CDR2 is SQIVND in the germline V gene (reference sequence). This CDR3 has 14 amino acids. V dropped 4 bases and J dropped 2 bases, with 12 bases sitting between them. CDR3 amino acids: CASSTPDNTYEQYF. The CDR3 bases that were read are TGTGCCAGTAGTACCCCCGACAATACCTACGAG.

Remarks on this clone: The read ends 3 residues before the CDR3 terminus; that terminus is restored from the germline J gene. The chain employs TRBV12-3 or TRBV12-4 and TRBJ2-7, with TRBD1 matching over 10 bases. This CDR3 has 15 amino acids. Losses at the gene ends were 6 bases for V and 1 base for J; bases not matched to a gene: 6. The CDR3 loop is CASSSRDRGSYEQYF. The DNA read from the CDR3 is TGTGCCAGCAGCTCACGGGACAGGGGTTCCTACGAG.

With regard to this clone: The missing CDR3 end, 3 residues past where the read stops, is filled in from the germline J gene. The genes are TRBV5-1 and TRBJ2-1, with TRBD2 identical over 10 bases. With 2 bases clipped from V and 6 bases from J, the junction kept 2 bases outside the gene matches. Germline CDR1 reads SGHRS; CDR2 reads YFSETQ. The CDR3 contains 14 residues. The DNA read from the CDR3 is TGCGCCAGCAGCTTACTAGCGGGGCCCAATGAG. This sequence encodes CASSLLAGPNE. The CDR3, in full, reads CASSLLAGPNEQFF.

Turning to this clone: Sequencing ends 3 residues short of the CDR3 end; the germline J gene provides the rest. The rearrangement links TRBV4-1 to TRBJ1-4; the match to TRBD1 covers 9 bases. Trimming cost V 5 bases and J 5 bases; bases outside gene matches: 6. The CDR3 is 15 amino acids. CDR1 MGHRA and CDR2 YSYEKL come from the germline V gene. The CDR3 is CASSYSGTGNEKLFF. Partial CDR3 DNA: TGCGCCAGCAGCTATTCCGGGACAGGGAATGAAAAA.

With regard to this clone: The read terminates 3 residues ahead of where the CDR3 ends, so the germline J gene completes it. V usage is TRBV5-6 and J usage is TRBJ1-1, with D unresolved. Germline values: CDR1 SGHDT, CDR2 YYEEEE. The CDR3 has 11 amino acids. The sequenced CDR3 bases are TGTGCCAGCCGAGGACTTTCGGAA. Its protein product is CASRGLSE. The full CDR3 reads CASRGLSEAFF.

For this clone: Read data end 3 residues before the CDR3 end; the end is taken from the germline J gene. The rearrangement links TRBV18 to TRBJ1-5; 8 positions match TRBD1. This CDR3 is 14 amino acids long. Germline CDR1 reads KGHSH; CDR2 reads LQKENI. Losses at the gene ends were 6 bases for V and 5 bases for J; bases not matched to a gene: 6. This CDR3 reads CASSPGQGYQPQHF. CDR3 bases read: TGTGCCAGCTCGCCAGGACAGGGTTATCAGCCC.

Turning to this clone: The read ends 3 residues shy of where the CDR3 ends; the end is completed using the germline J gene. This chain links TRBV19 with TRBJ1-5; D is undetermined. In germline, CDR1 is LNHDA, CDR2 SQIVND (reference sequence). Trimming left V 5 bases short and J 4 bases short, with 6 bases between. CDR3 length: 12 residues. The CDR3 spells CASSLYNQPQHF. CDR3 DNA, as far as it was read: TGTGCCAGTAGTCTGTATAATCAGCCC. Full variable domain (remainder filled in from reference TRBV19 and TRBJ1-5): DGGITQSPKYLFRKEGQNVTLSCEQNLNHDAMYWYRQDPGQGLRLIYYSQIVNDFQKGDIAEGYSVSREKKESFPLTVTSAQKNPTAFYLCASSLYNQPQHFGDGTRLSIL.

A word on this clone: The sequenced fragment ends 3 residues before the CDR3 boundary, so the rest is inferred from the germline J gene. The chain employs TRBV4-1 and TRBJ1-1, with D perhaps TRBD1 (5 bases). V was clipped by 4 bases and J by 4 bases, with 13 bases between them. CDR3 length equals 14 residues. Germline V CDR1 and CDR2: MGHRA, YSYEKL. The CDR3 sequence: CASSPPQGATEAFF. The DNA read from the CDR3 is TGCGCCAGCAGCCCACCACAAGGGGCCACTGAA.

Comments on this clone: Coverage ceases 3 residues before the CDR3 finishes, and the germline J gene fills in the end. The V and J genes are TRBV19 and TRBJ1-5; 9 bases match TRBD1. The ends lost 8 bases at V and 6 bases at J; junction bases unmatched: 5. CDR1 and CDR2 from the germline V gene are LNHDA and SQIVND (reference sequence). This CDR3 is built from 13 residues. The CDR3 region is CASSRDRAQPQHF. Incomplete CDR3 DNA: TGTGCCAGTTCCCGGGACAGGGCTCAGCCC.